This T cell receptor beta chain was found in a study of T cell responses to AZD1222 COVID-19 vaccine. Pooled in the analysis were second doses at about 4 or about 12 weeks. Whole-study results and caveats: Increased Spike-specific TCR breadth and depth were observed after two AZD1222 doses. Vaccine-associated CD4 TCRs ranged over spike, dominating at 160-218 and 743-854.

As regards this clone: Its antigen is undetermined.

Data came from immunoSEQ multiplex PCR; TCRdb stores just in-frame clones and leaves some out. The table has approximately 110,000 clones, 75% to 90% seen once. V was shortened by 0 bases and J by 4 bases, with 18 bases between the two germline ends. The CDR3 runs to 18 residues. Germline lookup yields CDR1 LNHDA and CDR2 SQIVND (reference sequence). The TCR was taken from an adult who received the AZD1222 COVID-19 vaccine. Source: peripheral blood, taken 28 days after the second AZD1222 dose. The chain uses TRBV19 and TRBJ2-2; weak D call: TRBD1 (6 bases). This CDR3 reads CASSIDLRGFGSTGELFF. The CDR3 DNA is TGTGCCAGTAGTATAGATCTAAGGGGGTTCGGAAGCACCGGGGAGCTGTTTTTT. Filled out from reference TRBV19 and TRBJ2-2, the complete variable domain reads DGGITQSPKYLFRKEGQNVTLSCEQNLNHDAMYWYRQDPGQGLRLIYYSQIVNDFQKGDIAEGYSVSREKKESFPLTVTSAQKNPTAFYLCASSIDLRGFGSTGELFFGEGSRLTVL.